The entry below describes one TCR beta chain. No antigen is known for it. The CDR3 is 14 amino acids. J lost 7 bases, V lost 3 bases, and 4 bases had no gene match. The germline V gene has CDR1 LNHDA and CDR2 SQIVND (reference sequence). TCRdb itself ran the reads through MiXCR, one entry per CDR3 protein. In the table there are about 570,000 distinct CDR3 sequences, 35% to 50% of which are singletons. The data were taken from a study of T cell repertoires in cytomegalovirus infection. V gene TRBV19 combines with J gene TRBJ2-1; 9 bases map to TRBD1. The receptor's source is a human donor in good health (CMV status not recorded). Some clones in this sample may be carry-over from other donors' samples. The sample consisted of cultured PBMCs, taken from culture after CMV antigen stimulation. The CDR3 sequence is CASSISGTGNEQFF. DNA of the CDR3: TGTGCCAGTAGTATCTCCGGGACAGGGAATGAGCAGTTCTTC.